These 12 T cell receptor beta chains were all obtained from the same sample, sequenced in a study of CD8 T cells in Susac syndrome. Random hexamers were used to reverse transcribe 0.5 to 1 ug of RNA. TCRdb independently ran MiXCR on the immunoSEQ multiplex PCR reads; one entry per CDR3 protein. This sample has more than 130,000 distinct CDR3 sequences; around 94% occur once, and the top ten carry roughly 0.29%. Sequencing input: CD8+ T cells from PBMCs. The receptors originated from a human donor in good health.

The rearrangement joins TRBV20-1 to TRBJ2-7; D unresolved. Trimming shortened V by 5 bases and J by 1 base, and 15 bases separated the two germline ends. The CDR3 is 14 amino acids. Germline V lookup: CDR1 DFQATT, CDR2 SNEGSKA (reference sequence). The CDR3 protein is CSARPQIGSYEQYF. CDR3 nucleotides: TGCAGTGCTCGCCCTCAGATAGGGTCCTACGAGCAGTACTTC.

The J gene is TRBJ1-1, the V gene TRBV5-4; D is undetermined. Germline values: CDR1 SGHNT, CDR2 YYREEE (reference sequence). The ends were cut back, 0 bases at V and 0 bases at J, with 3 bases in the middle. The CDR3 is 13 residues long. The CDR3 reads CASSLELNTEAFF. The CDR3 DNA is TGTGCCAGCAGCTTGGAGCTGAACACTGAAGCTTTCTTT.

The genes are TRBV20-1 and TRBJ2-6; possibly TRBD1 or TRBD2 for D (5 bases each). In germline, CDR1 is DFQATT, CDR2 SNEGSKA (reference sequence). Trimming shortened V by 2 bases and J by 0 bases, and 14 bases separated the two germline ends. This CDR3 comprises 17 residues. The CDR3 DNA sequence: TGCAGTGCTAGATACGGGGACCGTAGCTCTGGGGCCAACGTCCTGACTTTC. As protein: CSARYGDRSSGANVLTF.

The table lists this clonotype with a few counts. The chain couples TRBV7-6 to TRBJ2-1; the D is unclear. Germline V gives CDR1 SGHVS, CDR2 FNYEAQ. Trimming stripped 7 bases from V and 6 bases from J, with 10 bases between. The CDR3 totals 12 residues. As DNA, the CDR3 is TGTGCCAGCATGGGAATTTCCAATGAGCAGTTCTTC. Translated: CASMGISNEQFF.

The rearrangement joins TRBV29-1 to TRBJ1-2, with 8 bases that match TRBD1. This CDR3 has 14 residues. The V and J ends lost 0 bases and 8 bases, in that order; junction bases with no gene match: 8. CDR1 and CDR2 from the germline V gene are SQVTM and ANQGSEA. DNA of the CDR3: TGCAGCGTTGAAGACGGACAGGGAGTATTCGGCTACACCTTC. It translates to CSVEDGQGVFGYTF.

This chain links TRBV29-1 with TRBJ2-7; D is ambiguous. V shed 4 bases and J shed 0 bases, with 10 bases lying between them. This CDR3 comprises 13 residues. Per germline, CDR1 SQVTM and CDR2 ANQGSEA. CDR3 bases: TGCAGCGTTGTGCAGGCCCTCTCCTACGAGCAGTACTTC. The encoded protein is CSVVQALSYEQYF.

The V gene is TRBV14, the J gene TRBJ1-2; no clear D gene. V was trimmed by 3 bases and J by 7 bases, leaving 12 bases between them. The CDR3 loop spans 13 amino acids. From germline, CDR1 is SGHDN and CDR2 FVKESK. For the CDR3, the DNA is TGTGCCAGCAGCCAGTATTCACGCCGTGGCTACACCTTC. Its translation: CASSQYSRRGYTF. Variable domain in full (rest from reference TRBV14 and TRBJ1-2): EAGVTQFPSHSVIEKGQTVTLRCDPISGHDNLYWYRRVMGKEIKFLLHFVKESKQDESGMPNNRFLAERTGGTYSTLKVQPAELEDSGVYFCASSQYSRRGYTFGSGTRLTVV.

This clonotype was picked up a small number of times. The gene calls are TRBV27 and TRBJ2-7, with D perhaps TRBD2 (6 bases). From germline, CDR1 is MNHEY and CDR2 SMNVEV (reference sequence). CDR3 size: 14 residues. Between the trimmed V and J ends, which lost 3 bases and 0 bases, there was a span of 9 bases. The CDR3 DNA reads as TGTGCCAGCAGTTTGGGGACTGGCTCCTACGAGCAGTACTTC. Translation: CASSLGTGSYEQYF.

V gene TRBV29-1 combines with J gene TRBJ1-1; perhaps TRBD1 as D (6 bases). V was pared by 5 bases and J by 11 bases, with 12 bases between. The CDR3 spans 10 residues. Germline V gene sequence: CDR1 SQVTM, CDR2 ANQGSEA. CDR3 DNA sequence: TGCAGCGTTATACAGGGCTCGGCTTTCTTT. Protein: CSVIQGSAFF.

A single count supports this clonotype. V and J are TRBV15 and TRBJ2-5; 7 bases align to TRBD1. V gave up 1 base and J gave up 4 bases; unmatched junction bases: 0. The germline CDR1 and CDR2 sequences are LNHNV and YYDKDF (reference sequence). The CDR3 is 13 amino acids. The CDR3 loop reads CATSRAGGETQYF. The CDR3 region has the DNA TGTGCCACCAGCAGAGCAGGGGGAGAGACCCAGTACTTC. The full variable domain, with the rest looked up from reference TRBV15 and TRBJ2-5, is DAMVIQNPRYQVTQFGKPVTLSCSQTLNHNVMYWYQQKSSQAPKLLFHYYDKDFNNEADTPDNFQSRRPNTSFCFLDIRSPGLGDTAMYLCATSRAGGETQYFGPGTRLLVL.

The chain links TRBV13 to TRBJ1-2; the D gene is possibly TRBD1 (5 bases). Germline V CDR1 and CDR2: PRHDT, FYEKMQ (reference sequence). The ends were cut back, 5 bases at V and 4 bases at J, with 14 bases in the middle. The CDR3 spans 14 residues. The CDR3 loop is CASSTRGDRYGYTF. The CDR3 DNA sequence: TGTGCCAGCAGCACACGGGGGGATCGCTATGGCTACACCTTC.

The rearrangement joins TRBV29-1 to TRBJ2-1; D might be TRBD2 (6 bases). Deletions cut 6 bases from V and 7 bases from J, with 19 bases between. The CDR3 runs 14 residues. CDR1 and CDR2 from the germline V gene are SQVTM and ANQGSEA. The CDR3 sequence: CSVSSPGSGNEQFF. The CDR3 DNA reads TGCAGCGTCTCTAGCCCCGGGAGTGGGAATGAGCAGTTCTTC.